These T cell receptor beta chains were read from a single sample in a study of blood T cell repertoires in COVID-19. Data came from immunoSEQ multiplex PCR; TCRdb stores just in-frame clones and leaves some out. Counted here are roughly 27,000 clones, approximately 77% occurring once; the ten biggest clones make up around 15%. Specimen: peripheral blood. Receptors were obtained from a man of 80 years or more with active or convalescent COVID-19. The conserved cysteine and the conserved F or W are not part of the CDR3 here.

cdr3_aa: ASSFQGYGYT
j_call: TRBJ1-2
v_call: TRBV12-3/TRBV12-4

cdr3_aa: ASSPDSGDYGYT
j_call: TRBJ1-2
v_call: TRBV3-1/TRBV3-2

cdr3_aa: ASRLRQQNTEAF
j_call: TRBJ1-1
v_call: TRBV28

cdr3_aa: ASSESGNYGYT
j_call: TRBJ1-2
v_call: TRBV6-4

cdr3_aa: ASIPGPTGGKDEQY
j_call: TRBJ2-7
v_call: TRBV2

cdr3_aa: ASSQREVKSYNEQF
j_call: TRBJ2-1
v_call: TRBV21-1

cdr3_aa: ASSPGTVSTTQY
j_call: TRBJ2-5
v_call: TRBV5-1

cdr3_aa: ASSLGGNSGANVLT
j_call: TRBJ2-6
v_call: TRBV7-3

cdr3_aa: ASSLRLPSTDTQY
j_call: TRBJ2-3
v_call: TRBV4-1

cdr3_aa: ASSPWTKGHEQY
j_call: TRBJ2-7
v_call: TRBV3-1/TRBV3-2

cdr3_aa: ASSVVGARGYT
j_call: TRBJ1-2
v_call: TRBV28

cdr3_aa: ASSYSRQGGYEQY
j_call: TRBJ2-7
v_call: TRBV6-5

cdr3_aa: ASMTKRGGLEQF
j_call: TRBJ2-1
v_call: TRBV5-4

cdr3_aa: ASHWGWEGSYEQY
j_call: TRBJ2-7
v_call: TRBV5-1

cdr3_aa: ASRREGSGELF
j_call: TRBJ2-2
v_call: TRBV6-5

cdr3_aa: ASSPGGTGVEDEQF
j_call: TRBJ2-1
v_call: TRBV5-4

cdr3_aa: ASSPGQGRSPLH
j_call: TRBJ1-6
v_call: TRBV5-1

cdr3_aa: ASVAGGLSNYGYT
j_call: TRBJ1-2
v_call: TRBV6-5

cdr3_aa: ASSFLTGADTQY
j_call: TRBJ2-3
v_call: TRBV5-5

cdr3_aa: ASSKQGAGETQY
j_call: TRBJ2-5
v_call: TRBV18

cdr3_aa: ASSEGGHGNTEAF
j_call: TRBJ1-1
v_call: TRBV2

cdr3_aa: ASSPNLGYEQY
j_call: TRBJ2-7
v_call: TRBV27

cdr3_aa: ASSQRGDTGELF
j_call: TRBJ2-2
v_call: TRBV4-1

cdr3_aa: ASSLRVGNTGELF
j_call: TRBJ2-2
v_call: TRBV7-2

cdr3_aa: ASKPWTSGRTEQF
j_call: TRBJ2-1
v_call: TRBV27

cdr3_aa: ASSPQGYEQY
j_call: TRBJ2-7
v_call: TRBV5-1

cdr3_aa: ASRIPSGDTQY
j_call: TRBJ2-3
v_call: TRBV19

cdr3_aa: ILGSGGQPF
j_call: TRBJ2-1
v_call: TRBV20-1